Below, 10 T cell receptor beta chains from the same sample are listed, as sequenced in a study of blood T cell repertoires in COVID-19. Generated by immunoSEQ multiplex PCR, the TCRdb table keeps only in-frame clones and is missing some. The sample holds tens of thousands of clones; about 90% are singletons and the top ten take 6.3%. Sequencing was done on a sample of peripheral blood. The receptors originated from a woman over 75 with active COVID-19.

The chain recombines TRBV6-5 with TRBJ2-1; unclear D gene. The CDR3 totals 14 residues. Germline CDR1 is MNHEY and CDR2 is SVGAGI. The V end lost 7 bases, the J end lost 4 bases, and 14 bases lay between the germline ends. CDR3 DNA sequence: TGTGCCAGCAATGCTCTAGGTTGGTACAATGAGCAGTTCTTC. Residues: CASNALGWYNEQFF.

The rearrangement joins TRBV6-5 to TRBJ1-1, with 8 bases aligning to TRBD1. CDR1 is MNHEY, CDR2 SVGAGI, per germline. V was pared by 4 bases and J by 2 bases, with 6 bases of the junction left unmatched. CDR3 size: 15 residues. The chain's CDR3 is CASSSHDRGNTEAFF. In DNA form, the CDR3 reads TGTGCCAGCAGTTCTCACGACAGGGGAAACACTGAAGCTTTCTTT.

This chain uses TRBV9 with TRBJ2-5; D unclear. The CDR3 has 13 residues. Germline V CDR1 and CDR2: SGDLS, YYNGEE. Trimming cost V 5 bases and J 8 bases, with 16 bases left between them. CDR3 amino acids: CASSEKPESTQYF. CDR3 bases: TGTGCCAGCAGTGAGAAACCTGAGAGCACCCAGTACTTC. The whole variable domain, filled in from reference TRBV9 and TRBJ2-5, reads DSGVTQTPKHLITATGQRVTLRCSPRSGDLSVYWYQQSLDQGLQFLIQYYNGEERAKGNILERFSAQQFPDLHSELNLSSLELGDSALYFCASSEKPESTQYFGPGTRLLVL.

The chain uses TRBV29-1 and TRBJ1-2; D perhaps matches TRBD1 (6 bases). CDR1 SQVTM and CDR2 ANQGSEA come from the germline V gene. This CDR3 has 13 residues. Deletions cut 5 bases from V and 8 bases from J, with 18 bases between. Here the CDR3 DNA reads TGCAGCGTTCGTGGGGGCGATTGGGGAGGCTACACCTTC. It specifies CSVRGGDWGGYTF.

This sequence joins TRBV5-1 and TRBJ2-2; D may be TRBD2 (6 bases). The germline V gene encodes CDR1 SGHRS and CDR2 YFSETQ. The CDR3 has 14 amino acids. V was cut by 6 bases and J by 2 bases, with 11 bases left in between. The DNA of the CDR3 is TGCGCCAGCACCGGGACTGAAAACACCGGGGAGCTGTTTTTT. It codes for CASTGTENTGELFF.

This rearrangement joins TRBV24-1 to TRBJ2-3, with D possibly TRBD2 on 5 matching bases. The CDR3 runs 13 residues. V lost 2 bases, J lost 5 bases, and 7 bases lay in between. The germline V gene has CDR1 KGHDR and CDR2 SFDVKD. This CDR3 is CATSDSSLDTQYF. The DNA of the CDR3 is TGTGCCACCAGTGATTCTAGCTTAGATACGCAGTATTTT.

V is TRBV5-4 and J is TRBJ2-4, with 8 bases aligning to TRBD2. The V gene's germline CDR1 is SGHNT and CDR2 YYREEE (reference sequence). The V segment lost 2 bases and the J segment 0 bases; nucleotides outside the gene matches: 7. The CDR3 loop spans 17 amino acids. CDR3 loop: CASSFGRAASAKNIQYF. The CDR3 DNA follows: TGTGCCAGCAGCTTCGGGAGGGCGGCATCAGCCAAAAACATTCAGTACTTC.

This chain links TRBV18 with TRBJ2-5; TRBD2 might be the D (6 bases). With 6 bases removed from V and 5 bases from J, the gap between germline ends came to 22 bases. This CDR3 has 16 residues. Looked up from germline, CDR1 is KGHSH and CDR2 is LQKENI. DNA for the CDR3: TGTGCCAGCTCCCCTCGGCCTAGCGACGGAGGGGAGACCCAGTACTTC. This codes for CASSPRPSDGGETQYF.

This chain connects TRBV30 to TRBJ1-2; D gene uncertain. The germline gives CDR1 GTSNPN, CDR2 SVGIG (reference sequence). Trimming removed 0 bases from V and 1 base from J, with 15 bases in between. The CDR3 is 16 residues long. CDR3 bases: TGTGCCTGGAGTGTACCAGGACGCGGGATTAACTATGGCTACACCTTC. Encoded protein: CAWSVPGRGINYGYTF.

A word on this clone: This sample also contains other DNA sequences that code for the same CDR3. DNA of the CDR3: TGTGCCAGCAGTTACCCTGAACAGGGATCACCCCTCCACTTT. It codes for CASSYPEQGSPLHF. The rearrangement uses TRBV6-6 and TRBJ1-6; a possible D gene is TRBD1 (6 bases). CDR1 and CDR2 from the germline V gene are MNHNY and SVGAGI (reference sequence). This CDR3 has 14 residues. V was cut by 2 bases and J by 10 bases, with 12 bases left in between.